These 31 T cell receptor beta chains were all obtained from the same sample, sequenced in a study of long-term antiretroviral therapy in people with HIV. An immunoSEQ assay, version v3.0, was performed at survey level. Data came from immunoSEQ multiplex PCR; TCRdb stores just in-frame clones and leaves some out. Among approximately 47,000 clones listed, 80% to 90% were seen once. The input for sequencing was unsorted PBMCs, taken 0.8 years after starting antiretroviral therapy. These receptors all stem from a woman between 18 and 29 years old with HIV.

The gene calls are TRBV6-5 and TRBJ2-7; no reliable D call. This CDR3 is 15 amino acids long. Germline V gives CDR1 MNHEY, CDR2 SVGAGI. The V end lost 6 bases, the J end lost 4 bases, and 19 bases lay between the germline ends. The CDR3, as DNA: TGTGCCAGCAGCCCCGGACGGGTCAGATTTTACGAGCAGTACTTC. Protein product: CASSPGRVRFYEQYF.

This clone was seen only once. The chain is built from TRBV27 and TRBJ1-5; unclear D gene. V was trimmed by 4 bases and J by 6 bases, leaving 10 bases between them. Germline CDR1 and CDR2: MNHEY and SMNVEV (reference sequence). The CDR3 has 13 amino acids. The CDR3, as DNA: TGTGCCAGCAGTTCAAAAGCGGGTCAGCCCCAGCATTTT. Translation: CASSSKAGQPQHF.

The chain is built from TRBV30 and TRBJ2-7; 11 nucleotides match TRBD2. This CDR3 is built from 16 residues. Germline V CDR1 and CDR2: GTSNPN, SVGIG (reference sequence). The junction had 8 bases not matched to a gene; V was cut back by 1 base and J by 3 bases. In DNA, the CDR3 is TGTGCCTGGAGTGCCCCCGGGACTAGCGGACGCTACGAGCAGTACTTC. This translates into CAWSAPGTSGRYEQYF.

V is TRBV28 and J is TRBJ1-2; 7 positions agree with TRBD1. V shed 6 bases, J shed 1 base, and the junction held 8 bases outside the gene matches. Germline CDR1 reads MDHEN; CDR2 reads SYDVKM. The CDR3 runs 15 residues. CDR3 nucleotide sequence: TGTGCCAGCAGGTCAATCGACAGGGATAACTATGGCTACACCTTC. Protein: CASRSIDRDNYGYTF.

J is TRBJ2-3 and V is TRBV5-1; TRBD2 agrees at 14 bases. The CDR3 extends over 17 amino acids. V lost 8 bases to trimming and J lost 5 bases; unmatched junction nucleotides: 13. CDR1 is SGHRS and CDR2 is YFSETQ in the germline V gene. The CDR3 loop reads CASNPGTSGRSGDTQYF. CDR3 nucleotides: TGCGCCAGTAATCCCGGGACTAGCGGGAGAAGTGGAGATACGCAGTATTTT.

The chain links TRBV10-3 to TRBJ2-3; D possibly corresponds to TRBD2 (5 bases). This CDR3 is built from 12 residues. With 2 bases removed from V and 6 bases from J, the gap between germline ends came to 6 bases. Germline values: CDR1 ENHRY, CDR2 SYGVKD. The CDR3 DNA follows: TGTGCCATCAGTGAGAGAGGGGATACGCAGTATTTT. As protein: CAISERGDTQYF.

This chain joins TRBV9 and TRBJ2-1; the match to TRBD2 covers 11 bases. V lost 3 bases, J lost 2 bases, and 1 base stayed unmatched. The V gene's germline CDR1 is SGDLS and CDR2 YYNGEE. CDR3 length: 15 residues. The CDR3 reads CASSALAGAYNEQFF. CDR3 sequence (DNA): TGTGCCAGCAGCGCACTAGCGGGAGCCTACAATGAGCAGTTCTTC.

J is TRBJ2-1 and V is TRBV6-1, with TRBD2 matching over 12 bases. This CDR3 is built from 16 residues. Losses at the gene ends were 3 bases for V and 6 bases for J; bases not matched to a gene: 6. CDR1 MNHNS and CDR2 SASEGT come from the germline V gene. The CDR3 DNA follows: TGTGCCAGCAGTGAGGCGCTAGCGGGAGGGTCCAATGAGCAGTTCTTC. Protein: CASSEALAGGSNEQFF.

The chain carries TRBV27 and TRBJ2-3, with D perhaps matching TRBD2 (5 bases). Looked up from germline, CDR1 is MNHEY and CDR2 is SMNVEV (reference sequence). This CDR3 is built from 14 residues. Trimming removed 2 bases from V and 4 bases from J, with 10 bases in between. For the CDR3, the DNA is TGTGCCAGCAGTTTAGCGGCCGGGGCAGATACGCAGTATTTT. Translation gives CASSLAAGADTQYF.

The rearrangement links TRBV19 to TRBJ2-3, with D unresolved. V lost 3 bases, J lost 5 bases, and 15 bases lay in between. This CDR3 is 15 amino acids long. Per germline, CDR1 LNHDA and CDR2 SQIVND (reference sequence). The CDR3: CASSIGGSRGDTQYF. CDR3 in DNA: TGTGCCAGTAGTATCGGCGGATCCCGAGGAGATACGCAGTATTTT.

V is TRBV5-6 and J is TRBJ2-3; no reliable D call. Trimming shortened V by 4 bases and J by 4 bases, and 10 bases separated the two germline ends. Looked up from germline, CDR1 is SGHDT and CDR2 is YYEEEE. CDR3 length equals 13 residues. CDR3 in DNA: TGTGCCAGCAGCCCCGACCGGGCAGATACGCAGTATTTT. This sequence encodes CASSPDRADTQYF.

The chain is built from TRBV7-2 and TRBJ2-3, with D perhaps matching TRBD2 (5 bases). Germline CDR1 reads SGHTA; CDR2 reads FQGNSA. Trimming took off 2 bases at V and 4 bases at J, with 7 bases between the two ends. This CDR3 contains 13 residues. The CDR3 DNA is TGTGCCAGCAGCTTAAGGGAGCCAGATACGCAGTATTTT. Translated: CASSLREPDTQYF.

The chain is built from TRBV7-9 and TRBJ2-1; no clear D gene. The germline V gene encodes CDR1 SEHNR and CDR2 FQNEAQ (reference sequence). V lost 2 bases and J 0 bases, leaving 14 bases between the germline ends. This CDR3 has 17 residues. CDR3 DNA sequence: TGTGCCAGCAGCTTATGGGAAATAGCCGTCTCCTACAATGAGCAGTTCTTC. It codes for CASSLWEIAVSYNEQFF. Full variable domain (remainder filled in from reference TRBV7-9 and TRBJ2-1): DTGVSQNPRHKITKRGQNVTFRCDPISEHNRLYWYRQTLGQGPEFLTYFQNEAQLEKSRLLSDRFSAERPKGSFSTLEIQRTEQGDSAMYLCASSLWEIAVSYNEQFFGPGTRLTVL.

This chain uses TRBV4-3 with TRBJ2-2, with D hard to call. The CDR3 spans 12 residues. Germline V gives CDR1 LGHNA, CDR2 YSLEER. The V and J ends lost 3 bases and 1 base respectively, with 0 bases between them. This chain's CDR3 is CASSQNTGELFF. The CDR3 DNA reads TGCGCCAGCAGCCAGAACACCGGGGAGCTGTTTTTT.

In DNA form, the CDR3 reads TGCGCCAGCAGCCATCGGAAAGGGAGTGAGTGGGAGCAGTACTTC. Translated: CASSHRKGSEWEQYF. The chain combines TRBV5-1 with TRBJ2-7; possibly TRBD2 for D (5 bases). Trimming took 4 bases from V and 7 from J, leaving 21 bases between them. The CDR3 loop spans 15 amino acids. Germline values: CDR1 SGHRS, CDR2 YFSETQ.

The rearrangement uses TRBV11-2 and TRBJ1-2; weak D call: TRBD1 (5 bases). This CDR3 region has 15 residues. Deletions cut 2 bases from V and 0 bases from J, with 10 bases between. CDR1 is SGHAT and CDR2 is FQNNGV in the germline V gene. In nucleotides, the CDR3 is TGTGCCAGCAGCTTAAGGGCAGGGCCTAACTATGGCTACACCTTC. It encodes CASSLRAGPNYGYTF.

The chain links TRBV4-1 to TRBJ2-2, with a weak D call TRBD1 (5 bases). The CDR3 covers 15 residues. Germline-derived CDR1 and CDR2 are MGHRA and YSYEKL. The V end was cut by 3 bases, the J end by 4 bases, with 12 bases between. As DNA, the CDR3 is TGCGCCAGCAGCCAGATACAGGTGGCCACCGGGGAGCTGTTTTTT. Protein sequence: CASSQIQVATGELFF.

The rearrangement links TRBV12-5 to TRBJ2-1; 11 nucleotides align to TRBD2. The CDR3 spans 18 residues. Germline-derived CDR1 and CDR2 are LGHNT and FRNRAP. The J segment lost 7 bases and the V segment lost 0 bases, leaving 11 bases of the junction unmatched. DNA for the CDR3: TGTGCTAGTGGTTTGGTAATTAGCGGGAGGGCCGGGGGTAATGAGCAGTTCTTC. Protein sequence: CASGLVISGRAGGNEQFF.

J is TRBJ2-7 and V is TRBV7-2; 11 bases map to TRBD2. J was trimmed by 4 bases and V by 5 bases; bases with no gene match: 10. The germline CDR1 and CDR2 sequences are SGHTA and FQGNSA. The CDR3 runs 16 residues. This CDR3 is CASSPYWGLAAYEQYF. The CDR3 DNA follows: TGTGCCAGCAGCCCTTATTGGGGACTAGCGGCGTACGAGCAGTACTTC.

The V call is TRBV7-2, the J call TRBJ2-2; 7 bases agree with TRBD1. Germline-derived CDR1 and CDR2 are SGHTA and FQGNSA. With 6 bases clipped from V and 0 bases from J, the junction kept 4 bases outside the gene matches. This CDR3 region has 15 residues. For the CDR3, the DNA is TGTGCCAGCAGAAGCACAGGGGCGAACACCGGGGAGCTGTTTTTT. Its translation: CASRSTGANTGELFF.

The chain couples TRBV11-3 to TRBJ2-7, with D possibly called TRBD1 or TRBD2 (5 bases each). This CDR3 contains 15 residues. Deletions cut 0 bases from V and 6 bases from J, with 15 bases between. CDR1 is SGHNT, CDR2 YENEEA, per germline. CDR3: CASSLDWYEGSEQYF. DNA of the CDR3: TGTGCCAGCAGCTTAGATTGGTACGAGGGGTCCGAGCAGTACTTC.

This clone was counted a single time. The chain carries TRBV19 and TRBJ2-4; the match to TRBD1 covers 11 bases. The CDR3 extends over 14 amino acids. Germline lookup yields CDR1 LNHDA and CDR2 SQIVND (reference sequence). The V segment lost 6 bases and the J segment 4 bases; nucleotides outside the gene matches: 2. The CDR3 loop is CASSGTGGKNIQYF. DNA of the CDR3: TGTGCCAGTAGCGGGACAGGGGGTAAAAACATTCAGTACTTC.

The chain combines TRBV9 with TRBJ2-4, with D perhaps matching TRBD2 (5 bases). CDR3 size: 10 residues. Germline values: CDR1 SGDLS, CDR2 YYNGEE. Between the trimmed V and J ends, which lost 7 bases and 6 bases, there was a span of 5 bases. CDR3 in DNA: TGTGCCAGCGGGAGAAACATTCAGTACTTC. Amino acid sequence: CASGRNIQYF.

The chain is built from TRBV15 and TRBJ1-5; the D gene is possibly TRBD1 (5 bases). CDR3 length equals 14 residues. Per germline, CDR1 LNHNV and CDR2 YYDKDF (reference sequence). Trimming removed 5 bases from V and 5 bases from J, with 13 bases in between. The CDR3 sequence: CATSARTLDQPQHF. Written as DNA, the CDR3 is TGTGCCACCAGCGCCCGGACACTAGATCAGCCCCAGCATTTT.

This clone was counted a few times. The genes are TRBV25-1 and TRBJ2-1; unclear D gene. Germline lookup yields CDR1 MGHDK and CDR2 SYGVNS. V was shortened by 5 bases and J by 10 bases, with 12 bases between the two germline ends. The CDR3 extends over 12 amino acids. CDR3 sequence reads: CASSSLTGEQFF. DNA of the CDR3: TGTGCCAGCAGTTCCCTGACTGGAGAGCAGTTCTTC.

The V gene is TRBV19, the J gene TRBJ1-2, with TRBD1 as a possible D gene (6 bases). The CDR3 spans 14 residues. Germline V gives CDR1 LNHDA, CDR2 SQIVND (reference sequence). The V gene lost 4 bases and the J gene lost 8 bases, with 17 bases spanning the gap. CDR3 nucleotide sequence: TGTGCCAGTAGTACCAGGGGAATGGCTAAAGGCTACACCTTC. It codes for CASSTRGMAKGYTF.

The V call is TRBV27, the J call TRBJ2-7; D possibly corresponds to TRBD2 (5 bases). CDR3 length: 13 residues. CDR1 is MNHEY and CDR2 is SMNVEV in the germline V gene (reference sequence). V dropped 1 base and J dropped 7 bases, with 11 bases sitting between them. CDR3 sequence reads: CASSLYTRREQYF. The CDR3 nucleotides are TGTGCCAGCAGTTTATATACTAGGAGGGAGCAGTACTTC.

V is TRBV5-1 and J is TRBJ2-3, with D perhaps being TRBD1 or TRBD2 (7 bases each). Germline values: CDR1 SGHRS, CDR2 YFSETQ. CDR3 length: 18 residues. V was trimmed by 2 bases and J by 4 bases, leaving 23 bases between them. The chain's CDR3 is CASSFLTTGTNFADTQYF. CDR3 DNA sequence: TGCGCCAGCAGCTTCCTGACGACAGGGACTAATTTCGCAGATACGCAGTATTTT.

This chain joins TRBV11-1 and TRBJ1-1; D is possibly TRBD1 (5 bases). This CDR3 region has 16 residues. Germline CDR1 is SGHAT and CDR2 is FQDESV (reference sequence). V lost 5 bases to trimming and J lost 1 base, with 17 bases between them. This CDR3 is CASSQGQGEWNTEAFF. Written as DNA, the CDR3 is TGTGCCAGCAGCCAAGGGCAGGGAGAATGGAACACTGAAGCTTTCTTT.

The V gene is TRBV7-3, the J gene TRBJ2-1, with unresolved D. Deletions cut 5 bases from V and 4 bases from J, with 12 bases between. CDR1 and CDR2 from the germline V gene are SGHTA and FQGTGA. This CDR3 comprises 14 residues. The CDR3 DNA is TGTGCCAGCAGCCCCCCGGACGGGTACAATGAGCAGTTCTTC. It encodes CASSPPDGYNEQFF.

V usage is TRBV7-9 and J usage is TRBJ2-1; TRBD2 matches at 11 bases. CDR3 length: 18 residues. With 5 bases clipped from V and 6 bases from J, the junction kept 15 bases outside the gene matches. Germline V gene data show CDR1 as SEHNR and CDR2 as FQNEAQ (reference sequence). CDR3 coding DNA: TGTGCCAGCAGCCCACCACCCCGACTAGCGGGAAGTCGCAATGAGCAGTTCTTC. Protein product: CASSPPPRLAGSRNEQFF.